The 24 T cell receptor beta chains presented below share a single source sample, sequenced in a study of cytomegalovirus exposure and HLA in healthy donors. The primer mix had 60 Vbeta and 13 Jbeta primers. Clones were read by immunoSEQ multiplex PCR, and TCRdb kept only the in-frame ones, dropping some. The data show more than 100,000 clones, roughly 9.6% seen once. Sequencing was done on a sample of PBMCs. These receptors came from a middle-aged woman in good health and CMV-seropositive.

This chain uses TRBV19 with TRBJ2-7; D gene ambiguous. The CDR3 has 13 residues. The V gene's germline CDR1 is LNHDA and CDR2 SQIVND (reference sequence). Trimming removed 0 bases at V and 3 bases at J, with 6 bases between. The CDR3 here is CASSIEARYEQYF. The DNA of the CDR3 is TGTGCCAGTAGTATAGAGGCCCGCTACGAGCAGTACTTC.

The V call is TRBV4-1, the J call TRBJ1-2; no reliable D call. Per germline, CDR1 MGHRA and CDR2 YSYEKL. Between the trimmed V and J ends, which lost 0 bases and 4 bases, there was a span of 9 bases. The CDR3 is 14 amino acids. CDR3 in DNA: TGCGCCAGCAGCCAAGATGCGCAAGTCTATGGCTACACCTTC. It codes for CASSQDAQVYGYTF.

This rearrangement joins TRBV19 to TRBJ1-1; D gene uncertain. Germline V gene data show CDR1 as LNHDA and CDR2 as SQIVND (reference sequence). Trimming cost V 6 bases and J 4 bases, with 15 bases left between them. This CDR3 comprises 14 residues. CDR3 loop: CASSDLGLLTEAFF. DNA of the CDR3: TGTGCCAGTAGCGACCTAGGACTGCTCACTGAAGCTTTCTTT.

The chain recombines TRBV6-5 with TRBJ1-1; D unclear. V lost 4 bases and J lost 1, with 16 bases in between. Germline V gene data show CDR1 as MNHEY and CDR2 as SVGAGI. The CDR3 spans 16 residues. The chain's CDR3 is CASSSRYQEGNTEAFF. CDR3 DNA: TGTGCCAGCAGTTCCCGGTACCAGGAGGGGAACACTGAAGCTTTCTTT.

The V and J genes are TRBV6-1 and TRBJ1-1, with D possibly being TRBD1 (6 bases). The CDR3 has 13 amino acids. Germline-derived CDR1 and CDR2 are MNHNS and SASEGT. Trimming removed 8 bases from V and 1 base from J, with 11 bases in between. The CDR3 here is CASGGARNTEAFF. DNA of the CDR3: TGTGCCAGCGGGGGGGCACGGAACACTGAAGCTTTCTTT.

This clone was seen a few times. V and J are TRBV2 and TRBJ2-3, with D possibly matching TRBD2 (6 bases). Germline V lookup: CDR1 SNHLY, CDR2 FYNNEI. This CDR3 spans 18 amino acids. V lost 5 bases, J lost 3 bases, and 24 bases lay in between. The CDR3 DNA follows: TGTGCCAGCAGTTCGGGAGCCGGCCTACGTCGAGGGACAGATACGCAGTATTTT. This gives the protein CASSSGAGLRRGTDTQYF.

V and J are TRBV12-5 and TRBJ2-3; 10 bases map to TRBD2. The CDR3 sequence is 16 residues long. Germline CDR1 LGHNT, CDR2 FRNRAP. The V segment lost 4 bases and the J segment 6 bases; nucleotides outside the gene matches: 10. CDR3 protein: CASGSPTSGDGDTQYF. CDR3 nucleotides: TGTGCTAGTGGTTCCCCCACTAGCGGGGATGGGGATACGCAGTATTTT.

This clone has just a few counts. The chain combines TRBV5-4 with TRBJ1-4, with D hard to call. The CDR3 has 15 amino acids. Germline V gives CDR1 SGHNT, CDR2 YYREEE (reference sequence). V was cut by 0 bases and J by 8 bases, with 14 bases left in between. The CDR3 coding sequence is TGTGCCAGCAGCTTGGACTACCAATCTGGAGAAAAACTGTTTTTT. As protein: CASSLDYQSGEKLFF.

This clone was counted only a few times. The rearrangement uses TRBV6-5 and TRBJ1-1; maybe TRBD1 (6 bases). This CDR3 region has 13 residues. V was pared by 7 bases and J by 6 bases, with 15 bases between. From germline, CDR1 is MNHEY and CDR2 SVGAGI. The CDR3 nucleotides read TGTGCCAGCACCCCAACAGGGATCGCTGAAGCTTTCTTT. Encoded protein: CASTPTGIAEAFF.

The chain is built from TRBV19 and TRBJ2-6, with D perhaps TRBD1 (7 bases). Between the trimmed V and J ends, which lost 6 bases and 0 bases, there was a span of 18 bases. The CDR3 contains 18 residues. Germline values: CDR1 LNHDA, CDR2 SQIVND (reference sequence). DNA of the CDR3: TGTGCCAGTAGCAGGGGGGTGGGTTCAGGCTCTGGGGCCAACGTCCTGACTTTC. It translates to CASSRGVGSGSGANVLTF.

This clone has a handful of counts. Here the CDR3 reads CASSLTGGPDEKLFF. The CDR3 DNA reads as TGCGCCAGCAGCTTGACAGGAGGGCCGGATGAAAAACTGTTTTTT. The chain combines TRBV5-1 with TRBJ1-4; perhaps TRBD1 as D (5 bases). CDR1 and CDR2 from the germline V gene are SGHRS and YFSETQ. V was pared by 1 base and J by 6 bases, with 13 bases between. There are 15 residues in the CDR3.

This chain uses TRBV5-6 with TRBJ1-2, with unresolved D. This CDR3 has 15 amino acids. V lost 4 bases and J 4 bases, leaving 17 bases between the germline ends. Germline-derived CDR1 and CDR2 are SGHDT and YYEEEE. CDR3 DNA: TGTGCCAGCAGCACCCTTGCGTCGGGGATCTATGGCTACACCTTC. This translates into CASSTLASGIYGYTF.

This clone was found a few times. This sequence joins TRBV2 and TRBJ2-7, with 14 positions matching TRBD2. Unmatched junction bases numbered 7, after V lost 6 bases and J lost 9 bases. The CDR3 extends over 14 amino acids. Germline values: CDR1 SNHLY, CDR2 FYNNEI. CDR3 nucleotide sequence: TGTGCCAGCAGGAGGACTAGCGGGGGGACGGCGCAGTACTTC. Protein: CASRRTSGGTAQYF.

This clone has a handful of counts. This chain connects TRBV7-9 to TRBJ2-2; 7 nucleotides line up with TRBD1. Trimming took 5 bases from V and 4 from J; bases not matched to a gene: 4. The CDR3 runs to 14 residues. Germline-derived CDR1 and CDR2 are SEHNR and FQNEAQ (reference sequence). CDR3 DNA sequence: TGTGCCAGCAGCCTAAACAGGGGCACCGGGGAGCTGTTTTTT. It encodes CASSLNRGTGELFF.

The CDR3 nucleotides read TGTGCCAGCAGCTCCCCTGGGGGGGTACCTAATGAAAAACTGTTTTTT. Protein product: CASSSPGGVPNEKLFF. The V and J genes are TRBV2 and TRBJ1-4; possibly TRBD1 for D (5 bases). Germline V lookup: CDR1 SNHLY, CDR2 FYNNEI. Trimming left V 6 bases short and J 3 bases short, with 17 bases between. This CDR3 has 16 residues.

The V and J genes are TRBV15 and TRBJ1-2, with 8 nucleotides matching TRBD1. The V segment lost 3 bases and the J segment 8 bases; nucleotides outside the gene matches: 8. The CDR3 covers 14 residues. Germline CDR1 is LNHNV and CDR2 is YYDKDF (reference sequence). For the CDR3, the DNA is TGTGCCACCAGCAGTTTGACAGGGGCGAGAGGCTACACCTTC. It codes for CATSSLTGARGYTF.

There are a few counts of this clone. The CDR3: CASRQTGELFF. The CDR3 bases are TGCGCCAGCAGACAGACAGGGGAGCTGTTTTTT. V is TRBV10-1 and J is TRBJ2-2; D is uncertain. V gave up 6 bases and J gave up 8 bases, with 7 bases separating them. CDR3 size: 11 residues. Germline loops: CDR1 WNHNN, CDR2 SYGVQD (reference sequence).

V and J are TRBV7-9 and TRBJ2-1; 9 bases map to TRBD1. This CDR3 region has 15 residues. With 5 bases clipped from V and 7 bases from J, the junction kept 9 bases outside the gene matches. Germline V lookup: CDR1 SEHNR, CDR2 FQNEAQ (reference sequence). CDR3 nucleotides: TGTGCCAGCAGCCAACTGGGACAGGGAAATAATGAGCAGTTCTTC. The encoded protein is CASSQLGQGNNEQFF.

The rearrangement joins TRBV27 to TRBJ2-3; 10 bases are a match to TRBD2. CDR1 and CDR2 from the germline V gene are MNHEY and SMNVEV (reference sequence). V was pared by 5 bases and J by 4 bases, with 6 bases of the junction left unmatched. The CDR3 has 15 amino acids. The CDR3 DNA is TGTGCCAGCAGTGCACTAGCGGGGTTTTCAGATACGCAGTATTTT. Its translation: CASSALAGFSDTQYF.

V gene TRBV5-1 combines with J gene TRBJ1-1; TRBD1 agrees at 7 bases. V shed 0 bases, J shed 2 bases, and the junction held 4 bases outside the gene matches. The CDR3 length is 15 residues. Germline-derived CDR1 and CDR2 are SGHRS and YFSETQ. The CDR3 reads CASSLEGQTNTEAFF. Written as DNA, the CDR3 is TGCGCCAGCAGCTTGGAGGGACAGACAAACACTGAAGCTTTCTTT. The entire variable domain, with the rest obtained from reference TRBV5-1 and TRBJ1-1, is as follows: KAGVTQTPRYLIKTRGQQVTLSCSPISGHRSVSWYQQTPGQGLQFLFEYFSETQRNKGNFPGRFSGRQFSNSRSEMNVSTLELGDSALYLCASSLEGQTNTEAFFGQGTRLTVV.

This clone occurred a few times. The chain's CDR3 is CATSRDSSNQPQHF. The CDR3 bases are TGTGCCACCAGCAGAGACAGTAGCAATCAGCCCCAGCATTTT. This rearrangement joins TRBV15 to TRBJ1-5; D remains unclear. The V end lost 0 bases, the J end lost 0 bases, and 3 bases lay between the germline ends. Germline V lookup: CDR1 LNHNV, CDR2 YYDKDF (reference sequence). CDR3 length equals 14 residues.

This clone was counted only a few times. The sample has other DNA sequences that encode this CDR3 too. The rearrangement joins TRBV18 to TRBJ2-1; TRBD1 is a possible D gene (6 bases). CDR1 and CDR2 (germline): KGHSH, LQKENI. This CDR3 has 15 residues. The V gene lost 3 bases and the J gene lost 0 bases, with 9 bases spanning the gap. The CDR3 loop is CASSPTGDSYNEQFF. CDR3 nucleotide sequence: TGTGCCAGCTCACCGACAGGAGACTCCTACAATGAGCAGTTCTTC.

The chain is built from TRBV2 and TRBJ2-7; D remains unclear. The CDR3 length is 13 residues. Trimming left V 4 bases short and J 0 bases short, with 7 bases between. From germline, CDR1 is SNHLY and CDR2 FYNNEI. Here the CDR3 DNA reads TGTGCCAGCAGTGTTCCTCTCTCCTACGAGCAGTACTTC. It codes for CASSVPLSYEQYF.

The sample holds a few counts of this clone. CDR3: CASSQDRGQYF. CDR3 coding DNA: TGTGCCAGCAGCCAGGACAGGGGGCAATACTTC. The chain carries TRBV7-8 and TRBJ2-7, with 11 bases lining up with TRBD1. The CDR3 totals 11 residues. The junction had 4 bases not matched to a gene; V was cut back by 5 bases and J by 13 bases. Germline V lookup: CDR1 SGHVS, CDR2 FQNEAQ.